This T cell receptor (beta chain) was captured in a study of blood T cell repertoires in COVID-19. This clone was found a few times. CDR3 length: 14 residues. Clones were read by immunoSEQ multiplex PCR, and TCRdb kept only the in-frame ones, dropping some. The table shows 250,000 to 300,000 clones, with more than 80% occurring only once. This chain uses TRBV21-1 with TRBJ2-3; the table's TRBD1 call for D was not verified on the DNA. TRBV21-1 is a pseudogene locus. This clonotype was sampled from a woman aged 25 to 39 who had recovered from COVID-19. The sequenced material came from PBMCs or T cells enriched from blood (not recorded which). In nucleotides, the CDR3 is TGTGCCAGCACGCCGGGACACGACACAGATACGCAGTATTTT. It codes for CASTPGHDTDTQYF.